This section outlines one T cell receptor (beta chain) sequence together with its context. The antigen remains undetermined. The data are from a study of OX40 agonist ivuxolimab in advanced cancers. Overall study context: A diagnosis of hepatocellular carcinoma, melanoma, renal cell or head and neck cancer was present in dose-escalation patients. One hepatocellular carcinoma and a couple of cutaneous melanoma patients partially responded. Anti-PD-1, anti-PD-L1 or anti-CTLA-4 therapy given earlier was allowed, and 40% had some.

Clones were read by immunoSEQ multiplex PCR, and TCRdb kept only the in-frame ones, dropping some. The top ten clones hold 3% to 4% of a sample with tens of thousands of clones, approximately 90% of them seen once. Study-wide results and caveats: Certain nonresponding patients likewise had low normalized T-cell clonal expansion.

The CDR3 loop spans 16 amino acids. The ends were cut back, 4 bases at V and 7 bases at J, with 23 bases in the middle. The germline V gene has CDR1 LNHDA and CDR2 SQIVND (reference sequence). Sequences were derived from CD4+ or CD8+ T cells sorted from blood, sampled in a trial of the OX40 agonist ivuxolimab. The chain employs TRBV19 and TRBJ2-7, with D possibly TRBD1 on 6 matching bases. The TCR sequence derives from an adult with an advanced solid tumor such as melanoma, head and neck, liver or kidney cancer. In DNA form, the CDR3 reads TGTGCCAGTAGTAAAGAGGATTGGGGGCCCCTAGGAGAGCAGTACTTC. Its protein is CASSKEDWGPLGEQYF.